Sequencing of this TCR beta chain was carried out in a study of blood T cell repertoires in COVID-19. About the research overall: Collection of acute and convalescent COVID-19 samples took place in the United States, Italy and Spain. Nucleic acid was either cDNA or gDNA, and it came from T cells, B-cell-depleted T cells, or PBMCs.

Patients at the Seattle site were enrolled during active infection and followed longitudinally. Sequencing used immunoSEQ multiplex PCR; TCRdb keeps in-frame clones, though not all of them. The top ten hold around 10% of the sample, which has approximately 290,000 clones, roughly 91% seen once. Germline-derived CDR1 and CDR2 are LGHNA and YNFKEQ. CDR3 size: 14 residues. The V gene lost 4 bases and the J gene lost 2 bases, with 12 bases spanning the gap. This chain uses TRBV4-2 with TRBJ2-7; no reliable D call. The sequence was collected from a woman between 25 and 40 years old with COVID-19, enrolled during active disease. Material for sequencing was peripheral blood. DNA for the CDR3: TGTGCCAGCAGCCTACTACTACACCCCTACGAGCAGTACTTC. Translation gives CASSLLLHPYEQYF.